These 15 T cell receptor beta chains were all obtained from the same sample, sequenced in a study of CDR3 diversity in severe acne. Each CDR3 protein is one row after TCRdb ran MiXCR on the PCR reads. The table has about 100,000 distinct CDR3 sequences, roughly 51% seen once. Sequenced sample: blood. The receptor source for this set is a male donor with acne.

Only a few counts were recorded for this clonotype. The chain recombines TRBV15 with TRBJ1-1; D unclear. V lost 11 bases, J lost 1 base, and 11 bases lay in between. The CDR3 has 12 residues. Germline V gene data show CDR1 as LNHNV and CDR2 as YYDKDF (reference sequence). The CDR3 reads CADWEGNTEAFF. The CDR3, as DNA: TGTGCCGATTGGGAGGGGAACACTGAAGCTTTCTTT.

The chain couples TRBV20-1 to TRBJ2-7; 7 bases line up with TRBD1. In germline, CDR1 is DFQATT, CDR2 SNEGSKA (reference sequence). This CDR3 region has 12 residues. V gave up 7 bases and J gave up 2 bases; unmatched junction bases: 5. CDR3 DNA sequence: TGCAGTGGGACAGGCCCTACCTACGAGCAGTACTTC. It is translated as CSGTGPTYEQYF.

Concerning this clonotype: One junction end disagrees with the germline gene, perhaps due to a read error. The rearrangement joins TRBV5-4 to TRBJ1-4; possibly TRBD1 for D (5 bases). The CDR3 is made up of 15 amino acids. CDR1 SGHNT and CDR2 YYREEE come from the germline V gene (reference sequence). The CDR3 region has the DNA TGTGCCAGCAGCTTGTTTAGGGGCACTAATGAAAAACTGTTCTTT. It yields the protein CASSLFRGTNEKLFF.

On this clonotype itself: Given a much more abundant clone one base away, this may be a read error. This chain uses TRBV2 with TRBJ2-1, with 7 positions matching TRBD2. CDR1 and CDR2 (germline): SNHLY, FYNNEI. J lost 4 bases, V lost 6 bases, and 6 bases had no gene match. The CDR3 has 14 residues. In DNA form, the CDR3 reads TGTGCCAGCAGGGAGGACGGGGGGTACAATGAGCAGTTCTTC. It is translated as CASREDGGYNEQFF.

J is TRBJ2-2 and V is TRBV6-4; possible D gene TRBD2, 6 bases. Between the trimmed V and J ends, which lost 4 bases and 3 bases, there was a span of 6 bases. CDR3 length: 13 amino acids. Germline-derived CDR1 and CDR2 are MRHNA and SNTAGT. The CDR3 loop is CASSGLDTGELFF. CDR3 bases: TGTGCCAGCAGTGGACTAGACACCGGGGAGCTGTTTTTT.

This rearrangement joins TRBV7-8 to TRBJ1-1, with D tentatively TRBD1 (6 bases). The CDR3 loop spans 12 amino acids. The V gene's germline CDR1 is SGHVS and CDR2 FQNEAQ. CDR3 amino acids: CVTGWKNTEAFF. The CDR3 DNA reads TGTGTCACAGGGTGGAAGAACACTGAAGCTTTCTTT.

This clonotype was observed a single time. The CDR3 DNA follows: TGTGCCAGCAGCCCTAAGTTAGGGGGCTACGAGCAGTACTTC. Translation gives CASSPKLGGYEQYF. V is TRBV7-7 and J is TRBJ2-7; D might be TRBD1 (6 bases). The germline V and J ends were trimmed by 5 bases and 3 bases, with 14 bases remaining between them. The CDR3 totals 14 residues. The germline V gene encodes CDR1 SSHAT and CDR2 FNYEAQ (reference sequence).

The chain is built from TRBV6-5 and TRBJ2-2; D perhaps matches TRBD1 (5 bases). This CDR3 has 18 residues. Germline V gene data show CDR1 as MNHEY and CDR2 as SVGAGI. V dropped 1 base and J dropped 7 bases, with 22 bases sitting between them. The CDR3 region is CASSYWAEGAVRGGELFF. CDR3 DNA: TGTGCCAGCAGTTACTGGGCCGAAGGGGCGGTGAGAGGCGGGGAGCTGTTTTTT.

This chain links TRBV24-1 with TRBJ1-5; weak D call: TRBD1 (6 bases). Germline V gives CDR1 KGHDR, CDR2 SFDVKD. The CDR3 sequence is 14 residues long. V lost 0 bases and J lost 6, with 8 bases in between. The CDR3 region is CATSDLQTGQPQHF. The CDR3 DNA reads TGTGCCACCAGTGATTTGCAGACAGGTCAGCCCCAGCATTTT.

The rearrangement links TRBV14 to TRBJ2-3; 8 positions agree with TRBD1. The length of the CDR3 is 16 residues. Germline-derived CDR1 and CDR2 are SGHDN and FVKESK. J gave up 4 bases and V 1 base, and 7 bases lay outside the gene matches. For the CDR3, the DNA is TGTGCCAGCAGCCAAGGTCCAGGGGGCCATGCAGATACGCAGTATTTT. Encoded protein: CASSQGPGGHADTQYF.

This clonotype appeared once. This chain links TRBV19 with TRBJ2-7; TRBD1 matches 9 bases. Germline V gene data show CDR1 as LNHDA and CDR2 as SQIVND (reference sequence). The CDR3 is made up of 12 amino acids. Germline trimming cut 6 bases from V and 5 bases from J; bases unmatched to any gene: 2. CDR3 nucleotide sequence: TGTGCCAGTAGGGACAGGGGCCACGAGCAGTACTTC. It translates to CASRDRGHEQYF.

The chain joins TRBV3-2 to TRBJ2-7; no check of the table's D call, TRBD2, against the DNA was made. TRBV3-2 is listed as a pseudogene. The CDR3 loop spans 15 amino acids. The CDR3 protein is CARRLGTSGPYEQYF. Here the CDR3 DNA reads TGTGCCAGGAGACTTGGGACTAGCGGCCCCTACGAGCAGTACTTC.

This clonotype was picked up many times. The gene calls are TRBV2 and TRBJ2-7, with D possibly TRBD2 on 7 matching bases. V was shortened by 4 bases and J by 4 bases, with 14 bases between the two germline ends. The CDR3 totals 14 residues. Germline CDR1 reads SNHLY; CDR2 reads FYNNEI. CDR3 sequence: CASSAQGGGYEQYF. CDR3 in DNA: TGTGCCAGCAGTGCACAGGGAGGGGGATACGAGCAGTACTTC.

This clonotype has a count of ten or more. This chain uses TRBV24-1 with TRBJ2-3; tentative D call: TRBD2 (6 bases). This CDR3 comprises 15 residues. V gave up 0 bases and J gave up 1 base, with 7 bases separating them. Germline lookup yields CDR1 KGHDR and CDR2 SFDVKD. As DNA, the CDR3 is TGTGCCACCAGTGATTTGAGGGAGGGCACAGATACGCAGTATTTT. It is translated as CATSDLREGTDTQYF.

This clonotype was found many times. The chain combines TRBV5-4 with TRBJ1-2, with D unclear. Trimming removed 0 bases at V and 3 bases at J, with 12 bases between. Germline lookup yields CDR1 SGHNT and CDR2 YYREEE (reference sequence). The CDR3 sequence is 15 residues long. In DNA, the CDR3 is TGTGCCAGCAGCTTGGGGCTGGGAGTGGACTATGGCTACACCTTC. Its protein is CASSLGLGVDYGYTF.